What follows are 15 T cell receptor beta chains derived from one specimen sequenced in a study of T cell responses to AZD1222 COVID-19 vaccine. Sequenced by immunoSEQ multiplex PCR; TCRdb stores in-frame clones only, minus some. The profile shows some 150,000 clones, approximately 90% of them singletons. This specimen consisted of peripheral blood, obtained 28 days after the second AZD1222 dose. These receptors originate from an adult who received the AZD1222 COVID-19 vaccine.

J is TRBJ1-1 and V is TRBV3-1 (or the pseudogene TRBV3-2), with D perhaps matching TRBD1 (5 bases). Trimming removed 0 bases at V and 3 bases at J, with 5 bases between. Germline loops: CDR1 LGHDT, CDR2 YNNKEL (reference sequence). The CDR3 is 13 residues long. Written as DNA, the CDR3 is TGTGCCAGCAGCCAAGACAGGGACACTGAAGCTTTCTTT. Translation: CASSQDRDTEAFF.

CDR3 coding DNA: TGTGCCTGGCTAGCGGGCCACACCGGGGAGCTGTTTTTT. Amino acids: CAWLAGHTGELFF. The J gene is TRBJ2-2, the V gene TRBV30; 8 bases are a match to TRBD2. Germline V gene lookup returns CDR1 GTSNPN and CDR2 SVGIG (reference sequence). Trimming took 5 bases from V and 3 from J; bases not matched to a gene: 2. The CDR3 is 13 residues long.

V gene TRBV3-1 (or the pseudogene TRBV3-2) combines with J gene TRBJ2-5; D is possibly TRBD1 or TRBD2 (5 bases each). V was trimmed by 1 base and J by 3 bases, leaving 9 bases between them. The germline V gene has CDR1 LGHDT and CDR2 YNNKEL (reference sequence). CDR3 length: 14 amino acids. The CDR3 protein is CASSQGDGKETQYF. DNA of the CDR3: TGTGCCAGCAGCCAAGGGGACGGAAAAGAGACCCAGTACTTC.

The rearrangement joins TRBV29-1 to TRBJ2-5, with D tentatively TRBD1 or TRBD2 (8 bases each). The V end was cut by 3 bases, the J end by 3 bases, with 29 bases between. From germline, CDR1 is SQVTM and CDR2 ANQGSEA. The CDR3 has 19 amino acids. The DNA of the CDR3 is TGCAGCGTTGACGGGACTAGGGTGGACAGGGACCCCAAGAAAGAGACCCAGTACTTC. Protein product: CSVDGTRVDRDPKKETQYF.

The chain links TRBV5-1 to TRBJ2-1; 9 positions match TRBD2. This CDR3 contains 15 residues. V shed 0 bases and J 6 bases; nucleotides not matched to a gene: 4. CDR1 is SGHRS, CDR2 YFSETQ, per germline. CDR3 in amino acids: CASSLDSGGPNEQFF. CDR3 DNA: TGCGCCAGCAGCTTGGATAGCGGGGGACCCAATGAGCAGTTCTTC.

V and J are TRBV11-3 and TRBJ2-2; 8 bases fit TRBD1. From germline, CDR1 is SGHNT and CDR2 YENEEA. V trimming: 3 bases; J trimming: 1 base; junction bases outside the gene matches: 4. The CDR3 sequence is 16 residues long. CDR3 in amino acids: CASSFQGTGNTGELFF. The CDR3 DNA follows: TGTGCCAGCAGCTTTCAGGGGACAGGGAACACCGGGGAGCTGTTTTTT.

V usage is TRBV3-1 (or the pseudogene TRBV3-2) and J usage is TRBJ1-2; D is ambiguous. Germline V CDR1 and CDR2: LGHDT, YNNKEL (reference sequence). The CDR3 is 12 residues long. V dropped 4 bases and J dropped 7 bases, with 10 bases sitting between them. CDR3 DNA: TGTGCCAGCAGCCTCTTTGGGGTTGGCTACACCTTC. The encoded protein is CASSLFGVGYTF.

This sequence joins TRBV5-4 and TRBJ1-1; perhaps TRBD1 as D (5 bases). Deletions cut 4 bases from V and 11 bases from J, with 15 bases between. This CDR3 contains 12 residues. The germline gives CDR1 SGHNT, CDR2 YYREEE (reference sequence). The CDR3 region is CASSAAGGDAFF. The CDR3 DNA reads TGTGCCAGCAGCGCCGCCGGGGGGGATGCTTTCTTT.

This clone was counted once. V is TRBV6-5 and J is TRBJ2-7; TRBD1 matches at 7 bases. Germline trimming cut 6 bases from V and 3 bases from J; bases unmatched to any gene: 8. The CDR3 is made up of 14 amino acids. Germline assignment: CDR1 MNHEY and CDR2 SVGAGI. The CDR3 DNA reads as TGTGCCAGCAGCCTTTACCGGGACAGCTACGAGCAGTACTTC. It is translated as CASSLYRDSYEQYF.

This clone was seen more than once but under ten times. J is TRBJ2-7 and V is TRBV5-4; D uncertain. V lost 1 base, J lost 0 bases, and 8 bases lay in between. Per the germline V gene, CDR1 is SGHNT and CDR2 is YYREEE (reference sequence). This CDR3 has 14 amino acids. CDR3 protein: CASSLPDLSYEQYF. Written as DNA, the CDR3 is TGTGCCAGCAGCTTGCCGGACCTCTCCTACGAGCAGTACTTC.

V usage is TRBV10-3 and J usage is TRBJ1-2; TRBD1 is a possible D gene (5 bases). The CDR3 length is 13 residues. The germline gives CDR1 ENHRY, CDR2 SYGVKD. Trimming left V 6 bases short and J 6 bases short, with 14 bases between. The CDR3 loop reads CAISPTRDNGYTF. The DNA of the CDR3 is TGTGCCATCAGCCCCACCAGGGATAATGGCTACACCTTC.

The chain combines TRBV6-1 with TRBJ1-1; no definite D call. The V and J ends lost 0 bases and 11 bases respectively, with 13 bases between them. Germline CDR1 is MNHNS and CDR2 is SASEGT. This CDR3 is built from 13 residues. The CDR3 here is CASSEALPPSAFF. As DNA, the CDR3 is TGTGCCAGCAGTGAAGCGCTTCCCCCCTCGGCTTTCTTT.

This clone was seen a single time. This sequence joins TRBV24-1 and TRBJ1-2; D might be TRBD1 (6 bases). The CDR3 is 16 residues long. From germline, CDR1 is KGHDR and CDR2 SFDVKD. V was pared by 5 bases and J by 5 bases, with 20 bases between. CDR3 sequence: CATSGAGANSLYGYTF. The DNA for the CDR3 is TGTGCCACCAGTGGGGCAGGGGCTAATTCGCTTTATGGCTACACCTTC.

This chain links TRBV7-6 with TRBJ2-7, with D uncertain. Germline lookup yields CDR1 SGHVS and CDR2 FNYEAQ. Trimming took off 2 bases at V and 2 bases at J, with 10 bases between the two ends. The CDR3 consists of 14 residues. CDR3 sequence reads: CASSLLPGPYEQYF. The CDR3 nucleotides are TGTGCCAGCAGCTTATTACCCGGGCCCTACGAGCAGTACTTC.

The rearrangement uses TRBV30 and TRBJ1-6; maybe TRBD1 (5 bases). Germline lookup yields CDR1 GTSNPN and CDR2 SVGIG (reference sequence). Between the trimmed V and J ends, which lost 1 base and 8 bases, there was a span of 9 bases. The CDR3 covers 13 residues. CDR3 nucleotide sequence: TGTGCCTGGAGTGCAGGGAGGGATTCACCCCTCCACTTT. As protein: CAWSAGRDSPLHF.